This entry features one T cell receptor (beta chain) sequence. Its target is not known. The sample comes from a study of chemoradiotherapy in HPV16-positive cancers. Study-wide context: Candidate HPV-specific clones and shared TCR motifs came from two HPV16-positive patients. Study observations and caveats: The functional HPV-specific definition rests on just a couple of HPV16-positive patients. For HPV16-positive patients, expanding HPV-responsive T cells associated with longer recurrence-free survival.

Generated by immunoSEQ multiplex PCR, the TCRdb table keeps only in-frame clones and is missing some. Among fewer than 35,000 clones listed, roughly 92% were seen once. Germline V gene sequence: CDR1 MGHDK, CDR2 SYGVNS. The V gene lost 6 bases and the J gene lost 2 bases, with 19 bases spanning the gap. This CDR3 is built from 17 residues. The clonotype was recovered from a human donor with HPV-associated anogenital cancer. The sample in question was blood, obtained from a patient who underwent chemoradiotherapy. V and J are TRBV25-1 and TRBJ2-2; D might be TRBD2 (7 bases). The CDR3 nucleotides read TGTGCCAGCAGCCAATGGGGGGGGGCCCCAAACACCGGGGAGCTGTTTTTT. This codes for CASSQWGGAPNTGELFF.